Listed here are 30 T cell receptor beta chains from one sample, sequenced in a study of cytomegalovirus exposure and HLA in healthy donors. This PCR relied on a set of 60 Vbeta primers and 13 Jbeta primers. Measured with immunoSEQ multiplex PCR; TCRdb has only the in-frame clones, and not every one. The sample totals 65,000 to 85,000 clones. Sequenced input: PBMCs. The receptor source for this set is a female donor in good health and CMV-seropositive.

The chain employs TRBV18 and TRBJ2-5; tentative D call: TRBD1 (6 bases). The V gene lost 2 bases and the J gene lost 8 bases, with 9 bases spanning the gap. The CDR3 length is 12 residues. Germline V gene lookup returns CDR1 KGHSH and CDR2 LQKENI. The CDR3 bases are TGTGCCAGCTCACCAACGGACAGCACCCAGTACTTC. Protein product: CASSPTDSTQYF.

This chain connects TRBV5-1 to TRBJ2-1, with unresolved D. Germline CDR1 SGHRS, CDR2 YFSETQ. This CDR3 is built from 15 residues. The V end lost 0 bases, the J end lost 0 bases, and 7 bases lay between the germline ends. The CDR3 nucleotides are TGCGCCAGCAGCTTGGCTGCTAGCTCCTACAATGAGCAGTTCTTC. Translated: CASSLAASSYNEQFF.

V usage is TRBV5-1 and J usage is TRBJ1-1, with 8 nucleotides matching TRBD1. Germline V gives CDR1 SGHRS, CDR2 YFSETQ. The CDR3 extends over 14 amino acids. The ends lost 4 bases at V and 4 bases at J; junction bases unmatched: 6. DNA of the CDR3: TGCGCCAGCAGCGCACAGGGGGAGGGCACTGAAGCTTTCTTT. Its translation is CASSAQGEGTEAFF.

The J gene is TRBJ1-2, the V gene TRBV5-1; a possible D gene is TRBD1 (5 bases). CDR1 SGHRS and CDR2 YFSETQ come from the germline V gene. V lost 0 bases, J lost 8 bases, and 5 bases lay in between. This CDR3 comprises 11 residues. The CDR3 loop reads CASSLDRGYTF. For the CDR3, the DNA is TGCGCCAGCAGCTTGGACAGGGGCTACACCTTC.

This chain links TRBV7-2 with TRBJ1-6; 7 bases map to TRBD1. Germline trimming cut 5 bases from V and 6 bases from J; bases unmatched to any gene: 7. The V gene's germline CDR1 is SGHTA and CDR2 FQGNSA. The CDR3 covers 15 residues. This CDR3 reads CASSLDRRTNSPLHF. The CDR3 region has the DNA TGTGCCAGCAGCCTGGACAGGCGGACTAATTCACCCCTCCACTTT.

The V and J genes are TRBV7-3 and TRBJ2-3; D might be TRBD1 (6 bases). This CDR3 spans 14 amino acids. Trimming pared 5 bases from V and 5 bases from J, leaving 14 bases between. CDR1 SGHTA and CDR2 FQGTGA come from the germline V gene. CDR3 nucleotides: TGTGCCAGCAGCCGTTCAGTAGGGGGAGATACGCAGTATTTT. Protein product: CASSRSVGGDTQYF.

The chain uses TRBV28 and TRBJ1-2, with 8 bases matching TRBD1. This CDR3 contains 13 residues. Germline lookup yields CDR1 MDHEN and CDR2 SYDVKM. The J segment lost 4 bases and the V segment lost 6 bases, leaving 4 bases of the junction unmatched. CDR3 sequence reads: CASSIQGGYGYTF. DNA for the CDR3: TGTGCCAGCAGCATACAGGGGGGCTATGGCTACACCTTC.

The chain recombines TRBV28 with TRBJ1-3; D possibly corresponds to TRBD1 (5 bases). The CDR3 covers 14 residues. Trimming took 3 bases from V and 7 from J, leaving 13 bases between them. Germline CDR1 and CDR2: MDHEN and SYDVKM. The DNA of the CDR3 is TGTGCCAGCAGTTTTTCGGGGGGATGGAACACCATATATTTT. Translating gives CASSFSGGWNTIYF.

The CDR3 bases are TGTGCCAGCAGTTACATTGGCGGGAGGGGCTACGAGCAGTACTTC. This sequence encodes CASSYIGGRGYEQYF. The V and J genes are TRBV6-5 and TRBJ2-7, with 9 bases lining up with TRBD2. The V gene end was trimmed by 2 bases and the J gene end by 3 bases; junction bases not matched to a gene: 5. CDR1 is MNHEY and CDR2 is SVGAGI in the germline V gene. CDR3 length: 15 amino acids.

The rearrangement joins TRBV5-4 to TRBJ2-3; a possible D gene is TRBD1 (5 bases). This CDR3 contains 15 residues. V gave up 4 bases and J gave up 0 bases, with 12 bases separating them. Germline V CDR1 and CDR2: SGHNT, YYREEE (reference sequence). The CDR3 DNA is TGTGCCAGCAGCGCCGACAGCGCTAGCACAGATACGCAGTATTTT. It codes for CASSADSASTDTQYF.

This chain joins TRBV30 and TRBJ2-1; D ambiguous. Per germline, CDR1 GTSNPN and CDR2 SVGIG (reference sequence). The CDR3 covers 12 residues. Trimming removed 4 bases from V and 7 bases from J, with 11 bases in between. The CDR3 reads CAWTAAVNEQFF. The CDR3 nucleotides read TGTGCCTGGACGGCGGCCGTAAATGAGCAGTTCTTC.

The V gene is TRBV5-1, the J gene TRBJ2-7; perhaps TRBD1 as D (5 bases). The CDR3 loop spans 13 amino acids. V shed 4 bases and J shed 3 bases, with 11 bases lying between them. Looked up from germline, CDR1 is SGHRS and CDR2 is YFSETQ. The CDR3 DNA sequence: TGCGCCAGCAGCAAAGACAGTAGCTACGAGCAGTACTTC. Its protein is CASSKDSSYEQYF.

For the CDR3, the DNA is TGTGCCAGCAGTGTAGGGGGGGGTGGCTACACCTTC. This translates into CASSVGGGGYTF. J is TRBJ1-2 and V is TRBV6-1, with TRBD1 as a possible D gene (6 bases). CDR1 is MNHNS, CDR2 SASEGT, per germline. The V end was cut by 4 bases, the J end by 7 bases, with 10 bases between. This CDR3 is built from 12 residues.

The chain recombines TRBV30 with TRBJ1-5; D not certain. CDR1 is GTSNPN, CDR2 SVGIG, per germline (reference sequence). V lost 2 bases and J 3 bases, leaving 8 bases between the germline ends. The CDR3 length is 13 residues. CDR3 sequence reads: CAWSRLNNQPQHF. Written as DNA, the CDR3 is TGTGCCTGGAGTCGACTGAACAATCAGCCCCAGCATTTT.

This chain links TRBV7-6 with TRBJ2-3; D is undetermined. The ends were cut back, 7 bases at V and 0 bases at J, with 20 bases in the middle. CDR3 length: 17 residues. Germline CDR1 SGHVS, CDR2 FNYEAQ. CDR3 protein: CASTSRPPGSSTDTQYF. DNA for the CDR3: TGTGCCAGCACCTCCCGACCCCCAGGCTCTAGCACAGATACGCAGTATTTT. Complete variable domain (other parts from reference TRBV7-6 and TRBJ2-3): GAGVSQSPRYKVTKRGQDVALRCDPISGHVSLYWYRQALGQGPEFLTYFNYEAQQDKSGLPNDRFSAERPEGSISTLTIQRTEQRDSAMYRCASTSRPPGSSTDTQYFGPGTRLTVL.

The CDR3 sequence is CAISDPETGLYGYTF. In DNA, the CDR3 is TGTGCCATCAGTGACCCGGAGACAGGCCTCTATGGCTACACCTTC. J is TRBJ1-2 and V is TRBV10-3; perhaps TRBD1 as D (6 bases). Germline V gene data show CDR1 as ENHRY and CDR2 as SYGVKD. The CDR3 is 15 amino acids. V lost 3 bases to trimming and J lost 4 bases, with 15 bases between them.

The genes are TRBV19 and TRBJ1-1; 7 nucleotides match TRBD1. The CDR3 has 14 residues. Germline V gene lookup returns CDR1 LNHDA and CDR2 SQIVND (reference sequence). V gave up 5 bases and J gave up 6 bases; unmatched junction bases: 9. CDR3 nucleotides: TGTGCCAGTAGTCGACAGGGAAGAGGTTCTGAAGCTTTCTTT. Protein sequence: CASSRQGRGSEAFF. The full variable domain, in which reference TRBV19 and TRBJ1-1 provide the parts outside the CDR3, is DGGITQSPKYLFRKEGQNVTLSCEQNLNHDAMYWYRQDPGQGLRLIYYSQIVNDFQKGDIAEGYSVSREKKESFPLTVTSAQKNPTAFYLCASSRQGRGSEAFFGQGTRLTVV.

In nucleotides, the CDR3 is TGTGCCAGCAGCTTAGACTATAGCTATGGCTACACCTTC. It is translated as CASSLDYSYGYTF. The V call is TRBV7-2, the J call TRBJ1-2, with no clear D. Between the trimmed V and J ends, which lost 1 base and 4 bases, there was a span of 7 bases. The CDR3 is 13 amino acids. Germline V gene data show CDR1 as SGHTA and CDR2 as FQGNSA.

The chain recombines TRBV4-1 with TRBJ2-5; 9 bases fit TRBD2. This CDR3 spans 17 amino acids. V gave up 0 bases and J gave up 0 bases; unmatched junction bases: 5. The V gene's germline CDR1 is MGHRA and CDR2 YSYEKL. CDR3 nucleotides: TGCGCCAGCAGCCAAGATCGGCTAGCGGGGTACCAAGAGACCCAGTACTTC. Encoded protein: CASSQDRLAGYQETQYF.

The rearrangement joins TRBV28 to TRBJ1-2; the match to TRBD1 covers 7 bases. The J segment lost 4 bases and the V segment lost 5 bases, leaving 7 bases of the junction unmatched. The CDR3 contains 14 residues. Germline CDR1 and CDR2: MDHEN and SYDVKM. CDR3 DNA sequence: TGTGCCAGCAGTGGTGGAGGGACAGCCTATGGCTACACCTTC. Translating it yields CASSGGGTAYGYTF.

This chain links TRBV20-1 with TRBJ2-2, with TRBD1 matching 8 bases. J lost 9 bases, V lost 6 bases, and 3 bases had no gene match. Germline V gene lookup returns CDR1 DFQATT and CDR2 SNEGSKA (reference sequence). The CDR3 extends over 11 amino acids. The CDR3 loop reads CSATGGWELFF. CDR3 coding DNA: TGCAGTGCCACAGGGGGGTGGGAGCTGTTTTTT.

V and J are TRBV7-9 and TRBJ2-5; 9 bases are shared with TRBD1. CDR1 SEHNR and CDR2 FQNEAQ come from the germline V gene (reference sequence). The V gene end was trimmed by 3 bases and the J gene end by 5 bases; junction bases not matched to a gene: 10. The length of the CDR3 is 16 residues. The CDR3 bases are TGTGCCAGCAGCTTTCCCGGGACAGGGCAGTCGGAGACCCAGTACTTC. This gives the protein CASSFPGTGQSETQYF.

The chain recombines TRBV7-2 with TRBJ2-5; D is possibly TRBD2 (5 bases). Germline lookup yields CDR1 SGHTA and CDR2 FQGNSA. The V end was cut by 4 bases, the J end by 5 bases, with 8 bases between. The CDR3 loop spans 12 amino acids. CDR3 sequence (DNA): TGTGCCAGCAGCTCGCAGCGGGAGACCCAGTACTTC. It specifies CASSSQRETQYF.

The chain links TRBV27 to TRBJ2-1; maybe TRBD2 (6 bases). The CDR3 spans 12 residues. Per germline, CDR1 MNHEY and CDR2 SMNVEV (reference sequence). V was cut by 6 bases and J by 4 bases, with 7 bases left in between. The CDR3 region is CASRTSYNEQFF. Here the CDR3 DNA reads TGTGCCAGCAGGACTAGTTACAATGAGCAGTTCTTC.

In DNA form, the CDR3 reads TGTGCCACCCGGGGATCAAATCAGCCCCAGCATTTT. Its protein product is CATRGSNQPQHF. J is TRBJ1-5 and V is TRBV28, with D hard to call. V gave up 10 bases and J gave up 4 bases, with 11 bases separating them. The CDR3 is 12 residues long. CDR1 is MDHEN, CDR2 SYDVKM, per germline. The full variable domain, its missing parts supplied by reference TRBV28 and TRBJ1-5, is DVKVTQSSRYLVKRTGEKVFLECVQDMDHENMFWYRQDPGLGLRLIYFSYDVKMKEKGDIPEGYSVSREKKERFSLILESASTNQTSMYLCATRGSNQPQHFGDGTRLSIL.

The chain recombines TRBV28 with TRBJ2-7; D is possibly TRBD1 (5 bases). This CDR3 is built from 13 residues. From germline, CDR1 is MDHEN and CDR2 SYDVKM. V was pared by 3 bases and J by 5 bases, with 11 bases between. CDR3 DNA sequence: TGTGCCAGCAGTTTGTCAGGGTACGACGAGCAGTACTTC. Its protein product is CASSLSGYDEQYF.

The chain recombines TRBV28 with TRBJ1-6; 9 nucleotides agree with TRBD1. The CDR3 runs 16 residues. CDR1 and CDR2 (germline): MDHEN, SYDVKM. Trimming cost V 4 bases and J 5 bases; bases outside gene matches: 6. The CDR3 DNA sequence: TGTGCCAGCAGTTCTCCAGGGACAGGGAATAATTCACCCCTCCACTTT. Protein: CASSSPGTGNNSPLHF.

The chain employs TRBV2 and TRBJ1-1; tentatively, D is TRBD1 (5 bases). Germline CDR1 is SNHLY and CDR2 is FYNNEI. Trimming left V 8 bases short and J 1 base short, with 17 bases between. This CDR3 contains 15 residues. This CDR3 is CASVPTGAWNTEAFF. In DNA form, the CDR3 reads TGTGCCAGCGTTCCGACTGGGGCGTGGAACACTGAAGCTTTCTTT.

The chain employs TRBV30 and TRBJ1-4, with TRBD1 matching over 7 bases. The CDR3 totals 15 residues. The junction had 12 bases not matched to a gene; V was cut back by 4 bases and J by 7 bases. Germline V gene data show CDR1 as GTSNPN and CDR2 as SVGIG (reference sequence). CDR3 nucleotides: TGTGCCTGGACCACACAGGGGTTAAGTAGTGAAAAACTGTTTTTT. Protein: CAWTTQGLSSEKLFF.

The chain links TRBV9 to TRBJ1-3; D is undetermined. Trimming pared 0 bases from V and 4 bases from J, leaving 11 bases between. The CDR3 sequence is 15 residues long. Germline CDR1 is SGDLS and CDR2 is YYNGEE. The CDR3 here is CASSVGSLSGNTIYF. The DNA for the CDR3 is TGTGCCAGCAGCGTAGGTAGTCTGTCCGGAAACACCATATATTTT.